This TCR beta chain appears in the sequencing data of a study of cytotoxic CD8 clonotypes in ibrutinib-treated CLL. Study-wide background: Roughly 25 partial and 2 complete responses; at median roughly 68 months, 14 remitted, roughly twelve progressed. The study recorded mean values of about 260,000 productive templates and 100,000 or so productive rearrangements per sample.

CDR1 is MDHEN and CDR2 is SYDVKM in the germline V gene. The CDR3 has 15 amino acids. Trimming at V came to 6 bases and at J to 4 bases, leaving 6 bases not matched to a gene. Broader study findings: Among the clonotypes, public ones were uncommon and contracted or held stable on treatment.

About this clone itself: Its antigen remains unknown.

Assay used: immunoSEQ multiplex PCR; TCRdb lists only in-frame clones, some missing. The top ten hold 5.6% of the sample, which has about 300,000 clones, roughly 76% seen once. Sequencing was performed on PBMCs, taken at disease progression, from a patient treated with ibrutinib. V gene TRBV28 combines with J gene TRBJ2-1, with 10 bases aligning to TRBD1. This TCR was sampled from a human donor with chronic lymphocytic leukemia. CDR3 loop: CASSETGGPYNEQFF. The CDR3 DNA sequence: TGTGCCAGCAGCGAGACAGGGGGCCCTTACAATGAGCAGTTCTTC.